These T cell receptor beta chains were read from a single sample in a study of T cells in Graves' hyperthyroidism and ophthalmopathy. TCRdb used MiXCR to reprocess the multiplex PCR reads, holding one entry per CDR3 protein. The table has 200,000 to 250,000 distinct CDR3 sequences, around 17% seen once. Sequences were obtained from blood. All receptors come from a man between 35 and 55 years old with Graves' hyperthyroidism. Each CDR3 is given with its conserved first and last residue. D genes are given only for firm matches.

d_call	cdr3_length	j_call	v_call	cdr3_aa
TRBD1	12	TRBJ1-4	TRBV20-1	CSARRQGEKLFF
TRBD2	16	TRBJ2-2	TRBV7-9	CASRPIAGVRTGELFF
TRBD1	14	TRBJ1-5	TRBV6-1	CASRRGLSNQPQHF
NA	13	TRBJ2-1	TRBV11-2	CASSPPQYGEQFF
NA	12	TRBJ1-2	TRBV3-1	CASSQPSGGYTF
NA	12	TRBJ2-5	TRBV11-2	CASSFSPETQYF
NA	15	TRBJ2-5	TRBV4-3	CASSLGWAPKETQYF
NA	13	TRBJ2-3	TRBV18	CASSPPQPDTQYF
TRBD2	17	TRBJ2-2	TRBV5-4	CASRTRKRGDNTGELFF
NA	14	TRBJ1-1	TRBV12-3/TRBV12-4	CASSYRIMNTEAFF
NA	13	TRBJ2-3	TRBV30	CAWSVGAGDTQYF
NA	16	TRBJ2-5	TRBV7-9	CASSLREGLTSETQYF
NA	18	TRBJ2-7	TRBV7-9	CASSLEGSGSRRPNEQYF
TRBD1	14	TRBJ1-6	TRBV3-1	CASSWGQGFSPLHF
TRBD2	16	TRBJ2-7	TRBV6-1	CASSGRAGGEGYEQYF
TRBD1	13	TRBJ1-2	TRBV2	CASSGTGTDGYTF
NA	16	TRBJ1-3	TRBV5-1	CASSLQGHLDGNTIYF
NA	14	TRBJ2-2	TRBV5-4	CASSFEGVTGELFF
TRBD1	14	TRBJ2-2	TRBV29-1	CSTLDRSNTGELFF
NA	12	TRBJ2-2	TRBV28	CASSTALGELFF
NA	15	TRBJ1-2	TRBV18	CASSPNHDTTYGYTF
NA	11	TRBJ2-5	TRBV3-1	CASSQGTGQYF
TRBD1	14	TRBJ1-2	TRBV11-2	CASSTGTGGSGYTF
TRBD1	16	TRBJ2-7	TRBV28	CASSLILTGGSYEQYF
NA	15	TRBJ1-5	TRBV20-1	CSARERRGSNQPQHF
NA	15	TRBJ2-3	TRBV18	CASSRGDPWTDTQYF
TRBD2	16	TRBJ2-5	TRBV28	CASSLGGRGLKETQYF
TRBD1	14	TRBJ1-5	TRBV28	CASSPGTDNQPQHF
NA	15	TRBJ2-2	TRBV7-9	CASKEKGLWSGELFF
TRBD2	17	TRBJ2-7	TRBV29-1	CSVGLAGRAADAYEQYF
TRBD1	17	TRBJ2-1	TRBV4-3	CASSRSVGTGGFNEQFF
NA	19	TRBJ2-2	TRBV4-3	CASSQEGQGPLANTGELFF
TRBD2	17	TRBJ2-2	TRBV5-1	CASSPMAAGMNTGELFF
NA	13	NA	TRBV27	CASSLAGTDTQHF
TRBD1	13	TRBJ2-7	TRBV13	CASSRGRNYEQYF
TRBD1	15	TRBJ2-5	TRBV28	CASSIQGNLQETQYF
NA	12	TRBJ2-3	TRBV12-3/TRBV12-4	CASSMVQGTQYF
NA	11	TRBJ1-2	TRBV29-1	CSVGALGGYTF
NA	14	TRBJ2-1	TRBV10-3	CAILSTGNYNEQFF
NA	13	TRBJ1-6	TRBV12-3/TRBV12-4	CASGAGSNSPLHF
TRBD1	17	TRBJ2-7	TRBV4-2	CASSQVVVRDRAHEQYF
NA	14	TRBJ2-2	TRBV19	CASSKVGHTGELFF
NA	14	TRBJ2-2	TRBV7-3	CASSETSSHGELFF
NA	14	TRBJ2-1	TRBV12-3/TRBV12-4	CASTVRGLGNEQFF
TRBD1	16	TRBJ1-4	TRBV12-3/TRBV12-4	CASSSNGDRGREKLFF
TRBD2	15	TRBJ2-3	TRBV25-1	CASSSGGAKTDTQYF
NA	14	TRBJ2-3	TRBV19	CASSTVTSTDTQYF
NA	17	TRBJ2-2	TRBV2	CASSASAGAINTGELFF
NA	15	TRBJ2-7	TRBV18	CASSPVGTSGYEQYF
TRBD2	17	TRBJ2-3	TRBV7-6	CASSQRTSGGVTDTQYF
TRBD2	17	TRBJ2-1	TRBV12-3/TRBV12-4	CASSLVSGVYNYNEQFF
NA	12	TRBJ1-1	TRBV3-1	CASSRLGTEAFF
TRBD1	14	TRBJ2-7	TRBV11-2	CASSNRDRLYEQYF
NA	14	TRBJ2-5	TRBV5-1	CASSLVGRDETQYF
NA	16	TRBJ2-1	TRBV20-1	CSARDPASEGMVEQFF